This section outlines one T cell receptor beta chain sequence together with its context. This sample stems from a study of CD8+CD57+ T cells in acquired aplastic anemia. Researchers used genomic DNA as the template to profile TCR beta VDJ and CDR3. Using its own MiXCR run on the reads, TCRdb lists one record per CDR3 protein. The repertoire has 150,000 to 200,000 distinct CDR3 sequences, under 75% of them found once; the top ten carry about 48%. The CDR3 has 13 amino acids. Trimming took 0 bases from V and 7 from J, leaving 10 bases between them. Germline-derived CDR1 and CDR2 are LNHNV and YYDKDF (reference sequence).

The origin of this receptor is a human donor in good health. V gene TRBV15 combines with J gene TRBJ2-7, with D unresolved. The sample taken for sequencing was sorted CD4+, CD8+, or CD8+CD57+ T cells (not recorded which) from PBMCs. The CDR3 bases are TGTGCCACCAGCAGAGATCGGAGCGCTGAGCAGTACTTC. Protein: CATSRDRSAEQYF.